These T cell receptor beta chains were read from a single sample in a study of control samples from healthy donors and cancer patients. Data came from immunoSEQ multiplex PCR; TCRdb stores just in-frame clones and leaves some out. Among about 90,000 clones listed, just over 90% were seen once. What was sequenced was blood. The receptors stem from a woman younger than 30 in good health. CDR3s include the opening cysteine and the closing phenylalanine or tryptophan. Fields, in order: V gene, J gene, D gene, clone size, CDR3 protein, CDR3 DNA. A D gene is named only where the DNA matches it firmly. Not every row has a clone size; where given, it reads once, few, many or a size class.

TRBV27	TRBJ1-2	-	-	CASSLSGVAAYYGYTF	TGTGCCAGCAGTTTATCAGGCGTGGCAGCCTACTATGGCTACACCTTC
TRBV2	TRBJ1-3	-	-	CASSDRATGNTIYF	TGTGCCAGCAGTGACCGGGCTACGGGAAACACCATATATTTT
TRBV9	TRBJ2-3	-	-	CASSVSSSQKADTQYF	TGTGCCAGCAGCGTGTCATCGTCACAAAAGGCAGATACGCAGTATTTT
TRBV19	TRBJ1-2	-	-	CASSIPGLIDGYTF	TGTGCCAGTAGTATTCCGGGATTGATAGATGGCTACACCTTC
TRBV7-9	TRBJ1-2	TRBD1	-	CASSLAGGTGKGYTF	TGTGCCAGCAGCTTAGCGGGCGGGACAGGGAAAGGCTACACCTTC
TRBV19	TRBJ1-5	TRBD1	-	CASSLTGNQEGNQPQHF	TGTGCCAGTAGTTTGACAGGGAACCAAGAAGGCAATCAGCCCCAGCATTTT
TRBV6-1	TRBJ1-1	-	-	CASSEGQSTEAFF	TGTGCCAGCAGTGAAGGGCAGTCCACTGAAGCTTTCTTT
TRBV5-1	TRBJ2-2	-	-	CASSLGSGPGELFF	TGCGCCAGCAGCTTGGGCAGTGGGCCCGGGGAGCTGTTTTTT
TRBV5-4	TRBJ2-3	TRBD2	-	CASSTSGGRTDTQYF	TGTGCCAGCAGCACTAGCGGGGGCCGCACAGATACGCAGTATTTT
TRBV11-3	TRBJ2-2	TRBD2	-	CASSRHSGGEPNTGELFF	TGTGCCAGCAGCCGGCATAGCGGGGGTGAACCGAACACCGGGGAGCTGTTTTTT
TRBV4-1	TRBJ1-1	-	once	CASSQERWTRVENTEAFF	TGCGCCAGCAGCCAAGAACGGTGGACAAGAGTAGAGAACACTGAAGCTTTCTTT
TRBV7-8	TRBJ1-5	-	once	CASSPLEGNSNQPQHF	TGTGCCAGCAGCCCCTTGGAGGGAAATAGCAATCAGCCCCAGCATTTT
TRBV2	TRBJ2-2	-	-	CATSAGENTGELFF	TGTGCCACCAGTGCAGGGGAGAACACCGGGGAGCTGTTTTTT
TRBV4-1	TRBJ2-5	-	-	CASSQDRRDQETQYF	TGCGCCAGCAGCCAAGATAGAAGAGACCAAGAGACCCAGTACTTC
TRBV4-1	TRBJ1-5	TRBD1	-	CASSQTTSGGHQPQHF	TGCGCCAGCAGTCAGACTACTTCAGGGGGCCATCAGCCCCAGCATTTT
TRBV2	TRBJ2-3	TRBD2	-	CASRKGLASDTQYF	TGTGCCAGCAGGAAGGGACTAGCCTCAGATACGCAGTATTTT
TRBV7-3	TRBJ1-1	-	-	CASSEGMGVKAFF	TGTGCCAGCAGCGAGGGAATGGGGGTTAAGGCTTTCTTT
TRBV18	TRBJ1-6	TRBD1	-	CASSPNRQGSSYNSPLHF	TGTGCCAGCTCACCGAATCGACAGGGCTCTTCCTATAATTCACCCCTCCACTTT
TRBV7-9	TRBJ2-1	TRBD2	-	CASSLAGGGLNEQFF	TGTGCCAGCAGCCTAGCGGGGGGAGGTTTGAATGAGCAGTTCTTC
TRBV27	TRBJ2-7	-	once	CASSLGYEQYF	TGTGCCAGCAGTTTAGGGTACGAGCAGTACTTC
TRBV6-5	TRBJ1-4	-	-	CASRNVGFGLFF	TGTGCCAGCAGAAATGTGGGGTTCGGACTGTTTTTT
TRBV3-1/TRBV3-2	TRBJ1-2	TRBD1	-	CASSRGTVGFQHGYTF	TGTGCCAGCAGCCGGGGGACAGTTGGTTTTCAGCATGGCTACACCTTC
TRBV27	TRBJ1-5	-	-	CASSLSQGPPYSNQPQHF	TGTGCCAGCAGTTTAAGTCAGGGGCCCCCTTATAGCAATCAGCCCCAGCATTTT
TRBV18	TRBJ2-3	-	-	CASSRTTDTQYF	TGTGCCAGCTCACGGACCACAGATACGCAGTATTTT
TRBV7-6	TRBJ1-1	-	-	CASSLDGGLGRNTEAFF	TGTGCCAGCAGCTTAGATGGGGGGCTTGGAAGGAACACTGAAGCTTTCTTT
TRBV19	TRBJ2-7	-	-	CASSRGSPPYEQYF	TGTGCCAGTAGTAGAGGGAGCCCGCCCTACGAGCAGTACTTC